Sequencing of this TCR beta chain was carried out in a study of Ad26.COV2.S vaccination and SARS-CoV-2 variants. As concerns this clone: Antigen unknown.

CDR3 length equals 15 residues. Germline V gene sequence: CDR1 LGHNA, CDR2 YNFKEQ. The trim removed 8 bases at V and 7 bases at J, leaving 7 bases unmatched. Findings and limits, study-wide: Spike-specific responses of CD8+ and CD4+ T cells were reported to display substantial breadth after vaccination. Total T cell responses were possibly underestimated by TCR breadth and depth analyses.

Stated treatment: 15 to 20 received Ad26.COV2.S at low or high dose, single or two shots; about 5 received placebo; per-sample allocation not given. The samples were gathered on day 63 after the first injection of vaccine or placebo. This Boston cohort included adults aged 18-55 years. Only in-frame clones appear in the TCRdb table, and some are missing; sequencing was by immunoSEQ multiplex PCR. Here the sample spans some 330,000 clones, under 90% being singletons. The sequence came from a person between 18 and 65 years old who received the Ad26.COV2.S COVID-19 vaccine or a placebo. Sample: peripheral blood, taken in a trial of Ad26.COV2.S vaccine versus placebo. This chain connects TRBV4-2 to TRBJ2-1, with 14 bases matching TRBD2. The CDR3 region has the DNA TGTGCCAGCTCACCCGGGACTAGCGGGAGAAATGAGCAGTTCTTC. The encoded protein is CASSPGTSGRNEQFF.